This T cell receptor (beta chain) comes out of a study of blood T cell repertoires in COVID-19. Study-level information: Both acute and convalescent COVID-19 samples were obtained from the United States, Italy and Spain. The analysed material was cDNA or gDNA that came from T cells, B-cell-depleted T cells, or PBMCs.

The ends were cut back, 3 bases at V and 6 bases at J, with 10 bases in the middle. The CDR3 consists of 13 residues. Authors' analysis steps: By means of reference gene primer amplification, nucleated cell counts were estimated. Method: immunoSEQ multiplex PCR; TCRdb's copy keeps in-frame clones and lacks some. The V and J calls and clone size were taken over from that table, and D and trimming were inferred from the DNA. The sample shows 100,000 to 150,000 clones, 87% of them seen only once. The chain couples TRBV12-3 or TRBV12-4 to TRBJ2-3, with D tentatively TRBD2 (7 bases). The sample was peripheral blood. The receptor's source is a middle-aged man with active COVID-19. CDR3 loop: CASSLGGLDTQYF. CDR3 DNA: TGTGCCAGCAGTTTGGGGGGGCTTGATACGCAGTATTTT.